This T cell receptor (beta chain) appears in the sequencing data of a study of T cell responses to AZD1222 COVID-19 vaccine. Germline V gives CDR1 SEHNR, CDR2 FQNEAQ (reference sequence). The CDR3 covers 14 residues. V was cut by 4 bases and J by 3 bases, with 11 bases left in between. The protocol was immunoSEQ multiplex PCR, while the TCRdb copy is restricted to in-frame clones and leaves out a portion. The sample has 65,000 to 70,000 clones; approximately 91% are singletons. This chain connects TRBV7-9 to TRBJ2-3; tentatively, D is TRBD1 (6 bases). Sequences were derived from peripheral blood, sampled on day 0 of AZD1222 vaccination. This receptor was obtained from an adult in good health. CDR3 nucleotide sequence: TGTGCCAGCAGCTCCCTCAGGGGAACAGATACGCAGTATTTT. This sequence encodes CASSSLRGTDTQYF.